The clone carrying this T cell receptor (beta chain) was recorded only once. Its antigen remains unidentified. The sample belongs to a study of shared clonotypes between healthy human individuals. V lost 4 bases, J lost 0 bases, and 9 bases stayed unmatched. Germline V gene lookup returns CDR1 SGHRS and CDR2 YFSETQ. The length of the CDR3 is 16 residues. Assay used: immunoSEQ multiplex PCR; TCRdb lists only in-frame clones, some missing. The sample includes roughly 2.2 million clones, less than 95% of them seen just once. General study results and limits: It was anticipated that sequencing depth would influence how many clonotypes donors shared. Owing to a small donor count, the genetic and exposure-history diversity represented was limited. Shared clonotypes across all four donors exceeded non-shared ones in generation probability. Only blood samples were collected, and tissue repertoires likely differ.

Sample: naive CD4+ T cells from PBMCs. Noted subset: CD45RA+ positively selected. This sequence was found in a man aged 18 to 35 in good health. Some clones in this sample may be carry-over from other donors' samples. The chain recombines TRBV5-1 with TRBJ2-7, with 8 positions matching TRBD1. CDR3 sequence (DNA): TGCGCCAGCAGCAGACAGGGGTCCCCCCACTCCTACGAGCAGTACTTC. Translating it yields CASSRQGSPHSYEQYF.